This T cell receptor (beta chain) was profiled in a study of response to subunit inactivated influenza vaccine. The study's findings and limits: Each seasonal influenza vaccination, the authors suggested, recruits few new T cells.

This clonotype was counted only a few times. Antigen unknown. Each CDR3 protein gets one entry after TCRdb re-called the RT-PCR reads with MiXCR. The sample carries around 320,000 distinct CDR3 sequences, around 20% recorded once. The source of this sequence is a man in his fifties or sixties who received an inactivated influenza vaccine. The sequencing used PBMCs from blood, collected about 20 months after vaccination.

The chain's CDR3 is CASSDRATNEKLFF. CDR3 nucleotides: TGTGCCAGCAGCGACCGGGCCACTAATGAAAAACTGTTTTTT. V and J are TRBV6-1 and TRBJ1-4; D gene unclear. CDR3 size: 14 residues. The V end was cut by 6 bases, the J end by 2 bases, with 10 bases between. Germline V lookup: CDR1 MNHNS, CDR2 SASEGT.